This T cell receptor (beta chain) derives from a study of blood T cell repertoires in COVID-19. Produced via immunoSEQ multiplex PCR; TCRdb's table is partial and in-frame only. Here the sample spans fewer than 350,000 clones, approximately 91% being singletons. The CDR3 is 17 residues long. V was pared by 0 bases and J by 4 bases, with 9 bases of the junction left unmatched. Germline lookup yields CDR1 SGHAT and CDR2 FQDESV (reference sequence). This clone was detected once. The V call is TRBV11-1, the J call TRBJ1-2; 9 bases agree with TRBD1. The source is a woman aged 40 to 50 with acute COVID-19. The sequenced sample was PBMCs or T cells enriched from blood (not recorded which). CDR3 region: CASSLAGSGTGSYGYTF. Written as DNA, the CDR3 is TGTGCCAGCAGCTTAGCGGGTTCCGGGACAGGGAGCTATGGCTACACCTTC.